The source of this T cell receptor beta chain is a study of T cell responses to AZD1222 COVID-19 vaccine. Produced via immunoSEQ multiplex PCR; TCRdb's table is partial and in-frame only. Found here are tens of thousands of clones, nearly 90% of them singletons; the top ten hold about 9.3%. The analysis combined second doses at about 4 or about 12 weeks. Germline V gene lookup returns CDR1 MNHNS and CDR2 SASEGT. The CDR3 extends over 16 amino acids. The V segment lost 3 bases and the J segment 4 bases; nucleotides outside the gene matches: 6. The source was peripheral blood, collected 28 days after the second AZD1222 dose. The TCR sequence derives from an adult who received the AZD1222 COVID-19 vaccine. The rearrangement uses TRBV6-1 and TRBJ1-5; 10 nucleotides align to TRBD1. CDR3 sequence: CASSELRQGANQPQHF. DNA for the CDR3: TGTGCCAGCAGTGAGTTGAGACAGGGGGCGAATCAGCCCCAGCATTTT.